This TCR beta chain was profiled in a study of CD8+ T cells in alopecia areata. Across the study: Tofacitinib treatment spanned 6 to 18 months, with 6 months off drug afterward. Study-level results: The presence of one nonresponder keeps the tie between baseline CD8+ expansion and response uncertain. While tofacitinib was given, many expanded lesional clones persisted in scalp and blood. Clonality exceeded that of normal scalp in lesional scalp, most notably in alopecia totalis/universalis.

On this clone: Its cognate antigen is unknown.

As for treatment: oral pan-JAK inhibitor, 5-10 mg twice daily. The CDR3 has 12 residues. Germline values: CDR1 WSHSY, CDR2 SAAADI. V lost 3 bases and J 6 bases, leaving 9 bases between the germline ends. Extracted from the samples, RNA was reverse transcribed into cDNA to serve as the sequencing template. Some clones are missing from TCRdb's copy, which holds only in-frame ones; the method was immunoSEQ multiplex PCR. Of 90,000 to 150,000 clones in the sample, 53% were seen once. The V gene is TRBV10-2, the J gene TRBJ2-7, with D unclear. Sequencing was performed on CD4+ T cells sorted from blood, taken at week 4, from a patient treated with tofacitinib. This clonotype originated in a human donor with alopecia areata. CDR3 nucleotides: TGCGCCAGCAGTGAATCTGGGGTCGAGCAGTACTTC. This gives the protein CASSESGVEQYF.